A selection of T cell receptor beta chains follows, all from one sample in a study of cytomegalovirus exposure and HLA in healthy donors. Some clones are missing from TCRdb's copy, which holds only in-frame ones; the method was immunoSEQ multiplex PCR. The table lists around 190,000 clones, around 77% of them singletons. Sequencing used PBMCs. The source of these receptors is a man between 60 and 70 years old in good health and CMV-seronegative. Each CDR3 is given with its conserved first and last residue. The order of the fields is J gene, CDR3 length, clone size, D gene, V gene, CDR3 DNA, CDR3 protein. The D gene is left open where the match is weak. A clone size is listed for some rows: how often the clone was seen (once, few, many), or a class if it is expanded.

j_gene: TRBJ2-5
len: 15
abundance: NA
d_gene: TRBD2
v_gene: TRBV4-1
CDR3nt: TGCGCCAGCAGCCTCCGGGGGGGCGCCGAAGAGACCCAGTACTTC
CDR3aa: CASSLRGGAEETQYF

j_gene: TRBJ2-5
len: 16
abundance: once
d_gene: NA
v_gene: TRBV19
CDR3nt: TGTGCCAGTAGTATCCGGGACACAGACTACCAAGAGACCCAGTACTTC
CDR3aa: CASSIRDTDYQETQYF

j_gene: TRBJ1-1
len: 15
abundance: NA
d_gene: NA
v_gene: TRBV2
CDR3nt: TGTGCCAGCAGTGAAATACAGGCTATGAACACTGAAGCTTTCTTT
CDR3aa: CASSEIQAMNTEAFF

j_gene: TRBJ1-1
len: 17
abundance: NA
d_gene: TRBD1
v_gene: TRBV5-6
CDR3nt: TGTGCCAGCAGCAACCTGCGGGACAGGTCTCGGGGCGCTGAAGCTTTCTTT
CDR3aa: CASSNLRDRSRGAEAFF

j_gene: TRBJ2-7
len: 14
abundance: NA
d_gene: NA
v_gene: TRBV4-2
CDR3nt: TGTGCCAGCAGCCAAGATAGAGGGTTTGGCGAGCAGTACTTC
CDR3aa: CASSQDRGFGEQYF

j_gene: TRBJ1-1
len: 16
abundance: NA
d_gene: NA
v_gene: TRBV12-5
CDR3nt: TGTGCTAGTGGTGACACCGTTGGGGCAGGGAACACTGAAGCTTTCTTT
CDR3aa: CASGDTVGAGNTEAFF

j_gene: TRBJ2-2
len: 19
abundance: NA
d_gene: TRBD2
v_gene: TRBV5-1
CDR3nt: TGCGCCAGCAGCCCCGAGCCTAGCGGGGGTCCATCGAACACCGGGGAGCTGTTTTTT
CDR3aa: CASSPEPSGGPSNTGELFF

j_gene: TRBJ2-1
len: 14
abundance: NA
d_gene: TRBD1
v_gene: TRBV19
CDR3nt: TGTGCCAGTAGTCTCCGGACAGGGGGGGATGAGCAGTTCTTC
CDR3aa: CASSLRTGGDEQFF

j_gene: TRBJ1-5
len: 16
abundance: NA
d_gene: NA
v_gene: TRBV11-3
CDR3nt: TGTGCCAGCAGCTTAGCGTTTAGGGGGTCTAATCAGCCCCAGCATTTT
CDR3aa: CASSLAFRGSNQPQHF

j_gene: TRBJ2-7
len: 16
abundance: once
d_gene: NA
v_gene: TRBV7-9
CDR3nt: TGTGCCAGCAGCCCGCGGCTAGCGCCCCTCGGCGACGAGCAGTACTTC
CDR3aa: CASSPRLAPLGDEQYF

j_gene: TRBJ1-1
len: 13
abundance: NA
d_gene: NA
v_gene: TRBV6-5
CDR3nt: TGTGCCAGCAGGGGGCCCCAGAACACTGAAGCTTTCTTT
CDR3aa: CASRGPQNTEAFF

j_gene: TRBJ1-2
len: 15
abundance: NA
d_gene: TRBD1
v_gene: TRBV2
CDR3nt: TGTGCCAGCAGTGAAGCGGCAGGGGGAAAATATGGCTACACCTTC
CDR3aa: CASSEAAGGKYGYTF

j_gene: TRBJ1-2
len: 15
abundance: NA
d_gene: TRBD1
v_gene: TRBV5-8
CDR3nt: TGTGCCAGCAGCTTAACAGGGGGACCTAACTATGGCTACACCTTC
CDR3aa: CASSLTGGPNYGYTF

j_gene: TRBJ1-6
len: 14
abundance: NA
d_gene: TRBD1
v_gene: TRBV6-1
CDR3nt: TGTGCCAGCGGACCAGACAGGGCTGATTCACCCCTCCACTTT
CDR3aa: CASGPDRADSPLHF

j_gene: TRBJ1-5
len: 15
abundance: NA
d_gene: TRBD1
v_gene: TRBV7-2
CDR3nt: TGTGCCAGCAGCCCCGGGACAGGGGCGCATCAGCCCCAGCATTTT
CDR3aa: CASSPGTGAHQPQHF

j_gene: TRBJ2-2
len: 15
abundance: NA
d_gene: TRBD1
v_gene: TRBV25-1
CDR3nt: TGTGCCAGCAGTGAACCCGGACAGGGCCGAGGGGAGCTGTTTTTT
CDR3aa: CASSEPGQGRGELFF

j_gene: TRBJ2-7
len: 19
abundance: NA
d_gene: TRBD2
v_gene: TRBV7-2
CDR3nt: TGTGCCAGCAGCTTAGAGCGGTTCCCCGGTGCTCTAGCGGGATACGAGCAGTACTTC
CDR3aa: CASSLERFPGALAGYEQYF

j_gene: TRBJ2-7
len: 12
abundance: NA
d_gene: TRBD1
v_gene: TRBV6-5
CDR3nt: TGTGCCAGCAGGCAGGGGGCTAGCGAGCAGTACTTC
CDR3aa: CASRQGASEQYF

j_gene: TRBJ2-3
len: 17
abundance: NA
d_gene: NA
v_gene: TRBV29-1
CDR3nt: TGCAGCGTTGAAGATCAGAGAGGCTACTTTTTGCTCGATACGCAGTATTTT
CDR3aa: CSVEDQRGYFLLDTQYF

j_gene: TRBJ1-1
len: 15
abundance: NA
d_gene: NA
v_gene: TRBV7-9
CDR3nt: TGTGCCAGCAGCTTAGCCGGGCGGGAGAACACTGAAGCTTTCTTT
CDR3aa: CASSLAGRENTEAFF

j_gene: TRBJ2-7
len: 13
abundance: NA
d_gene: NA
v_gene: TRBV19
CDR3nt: TGTGCCAGTAGTAGGTCGGGTCTTCGCGAGCAGTACTTC
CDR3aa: CASSRSGLREQYF

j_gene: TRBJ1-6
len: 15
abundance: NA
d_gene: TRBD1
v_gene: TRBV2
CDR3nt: TGTGCCAGCAGCCCCGGACAGGGGTATAATTCACCCCTCCACTTT
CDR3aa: CASSPGQGYNSPLHF

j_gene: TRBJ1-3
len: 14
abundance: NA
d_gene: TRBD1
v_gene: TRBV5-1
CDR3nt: TGCGCCAGCACCCTCGGGACAGGTGGAAACACCATATATTTT
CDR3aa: CASTLGTGGNTIYF

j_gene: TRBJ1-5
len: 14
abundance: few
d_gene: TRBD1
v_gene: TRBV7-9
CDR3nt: TGTGCCAGCAGCTTAGGTGACAGGGGAACGTCCCAGCATTTT
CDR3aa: CASSLGDRGTSQHF

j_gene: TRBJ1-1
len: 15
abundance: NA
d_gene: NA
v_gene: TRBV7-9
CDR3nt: TGTGCCAGCAGCTTAGTAAGGGGTACAGGCACTGAAGCTTTCTTT
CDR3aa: CASSLVRGTGTEAFF

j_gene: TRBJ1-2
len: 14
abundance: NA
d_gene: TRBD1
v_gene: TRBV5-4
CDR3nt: TGTGCCAGCAGTTCAGGACAGGTGAAATATGGCTACACCTTC
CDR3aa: CASSSGQVKYGYTF

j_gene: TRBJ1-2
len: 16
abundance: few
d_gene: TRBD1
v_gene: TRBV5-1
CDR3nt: TGCGCCAGCAGCTGGACAGGCCTTGCCGGGGGCTATGGCTACACCTTC
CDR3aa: CASSWTGLAGGYGYTF

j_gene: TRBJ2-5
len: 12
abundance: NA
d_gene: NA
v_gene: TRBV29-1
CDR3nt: TGCAGCGGAATAGAACAGGGATCGACCCAGTACTTC
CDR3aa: CSGIEQGSTQYF